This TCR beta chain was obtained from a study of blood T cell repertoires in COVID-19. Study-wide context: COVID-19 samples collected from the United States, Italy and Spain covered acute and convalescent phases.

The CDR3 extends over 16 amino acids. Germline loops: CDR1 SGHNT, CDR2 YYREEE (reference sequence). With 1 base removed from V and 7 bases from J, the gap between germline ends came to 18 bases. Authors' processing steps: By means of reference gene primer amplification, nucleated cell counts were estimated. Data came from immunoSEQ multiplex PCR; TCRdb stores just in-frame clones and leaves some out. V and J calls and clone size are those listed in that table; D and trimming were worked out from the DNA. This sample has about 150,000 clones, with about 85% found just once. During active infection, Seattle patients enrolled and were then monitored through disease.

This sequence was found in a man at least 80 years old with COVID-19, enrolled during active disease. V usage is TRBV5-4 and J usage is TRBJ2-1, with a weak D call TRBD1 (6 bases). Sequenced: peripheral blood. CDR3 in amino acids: CASSLTGTTVGNEQFF. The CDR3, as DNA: TGTGCCAGCAGCTTGACCGGGACAACAGTGGGTAATGAGCAGTTCTTC.